The 19 T cell receptor beta chains in this list originate from one sample, sequenced in a study of blood T cells in healthy people across ages. Primed by a sample-barcoded 5' primer and a J-beta primer mix, a second PCR proceeded for about 6 to 12 cycles. Each CDR3 protein is one row after TCRdb ran MiXCR on the 5' RACE reads. The data show over 1,500,000 distinct CDR3 sequences, about 49% seen once. Input material: blood. The receptors here all came from a woman in her thirties or forties in good health.

The gene calls are TRBV5-5 and TRBJ2-1, with D possibly matching TRBD1 (6 bases). The V gene's germline CDR1 is SGHKS and CDR2 YYEKEE (reference sequence). This CDR3 spans 18 amino acids. Deletions cut 2 bases from V and 0 bases from J, with 18 bases between. The CDR3: CASSFYPQGRGSYNEQFF. CDR3 coding DNA: TGTGCCAGCAGCTTTTATCCACAGGGACGGGGCTCCTACAATGAGCAGTTCTTC.

J is TRBJ1-1 and V is TRBV4-3; 12 nucleotides align to TRBD1. The V gene's germline CDR1 is LGHNA and CDR2 YSLEER. The trim removed 3 bases at V and 5 bases at J, leaving 10 bases unmatched. The CDR3 runs 17 residues. CDR3: CASSQGTGGASVTEAFF. CDR3 bases: TGCGCCAGCAGCCAGGGGACAGGGGGCGCCTCGGTAACTGAAGCTTTCTTT.

This chain connects TRBV19 to TRBJ2-3, with D tentatively TRBD1 or TRBD2 (5 bases each). The germline gives CDR1 LNHDA, CDR2 SQIVND (reference sequence). There are 14 residues in the CDR3. V dropped 10 bases and J dropped 0 bases, with 14 bases sitting between them. In DNA form, the CDR3 reads TGTGCCACTGCCCGGGACCCTAGCACAGATACGCAGTATTTT. It codes for CATARDPSTDTQYF.

The chain is built from TRBV12-3 or TRBV12-4 and TRBJ2-5; no definite D call. CDR3 length: 15 residues. Trimming took off 7 bases at V and 4 bases at J, with 19 bases between the two ends. The CDR3 loop reads CASTVFIGLGETQYF. CDR3 DNA: TGTGCCAGCACAGTTTTTATAGGGCTCGGAGAGACCCAGTACTTC.

This clonotype has ten or more counts. The chain employs TRBV20-1 and TRBJ1-2, with 7 bases that match TRBD1. Germline CDR1 is DFQATT and CDR2 is SNEGSKA (reference sequence). With V trimmed by 2 bases and J by 3 bases, 3 bases remained unmatched. This CDR3 is built from 13 residues. The CDR3 loop is CSARTGTDYGYTF. CDR3 DNA sequence: TGCAGTGCTAGAACCGGGACAGACTATGGCTACACCTTC.

The chain joins TRBV27 to TRBJ2-5, with 11 bases lining up with TRBD2. This CDR3 region has 16 residues. The germline gives CDR1 MNHEY, CDR2 SMNVEV (reference sequence). After removal of 5 bases from V and 5 bases from J, the junction contained 10 bases not matched to a gene. CDR3 nucleotide sequence: TGTGCCAGCAGTGAGGGACTAGCGGAGGGGTTCGAGACCCAGTACTTC. It encodes CASSEGLAEGFETQYF.

The chain joins TRBV2 to TRBJ2-1, with 8 bases identical to TRBD2. CDR3 length: 15 residues. Trimming removed 3 bases from V and 7 bases from J; junction bases left unmatched: 8. CDR1 and CDR2 from the germline V gene are SNHLY and FYNNEI. The CDR3 DNA follows: TGTGCCAGCAGTGATTATAGCGGGGTTCTTAATGAGCAGTTCTTC. This encodes CASSDYSGVLNEQFF.

The chain links TRBV20-1 to TRBJ2-3; no reliable D call. V shed 5 bases and J shed 1 base, with 7 bases lying between them. The CDR3 spans 12 residues. CDR1 is DFQATT, CDR2 SNEGSKA, per germline (reference sequence). For the CDR3, the DNA is TGCAGTGCTGACGTTCGCACAGATACGCAGTATTTT. The encoded protein is CSADVRTDTQYF.

The genes are TRBV20-1 and TRBJ1-2, with D maybe TRBD1 (5 bases). Germline V CDR1 and CDR2: DFQATT, SNEGSKA (reference sequence). The length of the CDR3 is 15 residues. V lost 6 bases and J lost 3, with 20 bases in between. The CDR3 loop reads CSAPWLGASDYGYTF. The CDR3 nucleotides are TGCAGTGCACCATGGTTAGGGGCTTCTGACTATGGCTACACCTTC.

This clonotype was picked up a small number of times. The chain employs TRBV9 and TRBJ2-7; D unresolved. Trimming stripped 0 bases from V and 3 bases from J, with 10 bases between. This CDR3 region has 14 residues. The V gene's germline CDR1 is SGDLS and CDR2 YYNGEE. Written as DNA, the CDR3 is TGTGCCAGCAGCGTAGAGGGCAGCCACTACGAGCAGTACTTC. This sequence encodes CASSVEGSHYEQYF.

The genes are TRBV6-5 and TRBJ2-4; D possibly corresponds to TRBD1 (5 bases). V was trimmed by 7 bases and J by 1 base, leaving 14 bases between them. This CDR3 spans 15 amino acids. Germline V gene lookup returns CDR1 MNHEY and CDR2 SVGAGI. CDR3 nucleotide sequence: TGTGCCAGCAAAGGGGCAGGGATTGCCAAAAACATTCAGTACTTC. Its translation is CASKGAGIAKNIQYF.

V usage is TRBV4-2 and J usage is TRBJ2-5, with a weak D call TRBD2 (6 bases). The CDR3 is 11 residues long. Germline assignment: CDR1 LGHNA and CDR2 YNFKEQ. V lost 5 bases and J 10 bases, leaving 11 bases between the germline ends. The CDR3 DNA sequence: TGTGCCAGCAGCTTAGAGGAGGGCCAGTACTTC. It specifies CASSLEEGQYF.

V and J are TRBV20-1 and TRBJ2-7; TRBD1 agrees at 8 bases. Gene TRBJ2-5 matches the end of the DNA better, so the J call may be wrong. The length of the CDR3 is 14 residues. The germline V gene encodes CDR1 DFQATT and CDR2 SNEGSKA (reference sequence). The CDR3 here is CSARTGQGRETQYF. CDR3 nucleotides: TGCAGTGCTAGGACCGGACAGGGTAGAGAGACCCAGTACTTC.

The chain links TRBV6-1 to TRBJ2-4, with D perhaps matching TRBD1 (7 bases). The CDR3 covers 13 residues. The V gene's germline CDR1 is MNHNS and CDR2 SASEGT. Trimming pared 1 base from V and 13 bases from J, leaving 14 bases between. The CDR3 DNA is TGTGCCAGCAGTGAAGTGGCAGGGGGGCAGCAGTACTTC. As protein: CASSEVAGGQQYF.

This clonotype was seen more than once but under ten times. The rearrangement links TRBV9 to TRBJ2-4, with 7 positions matching TRBD1. V shed 1 base and J 3 bases; nucleotides not matched to a gene: 4. CDR1 is SGDLS and CDR2 is YYNGEE in the germline V gene. The CDR3 has 15 residues. The CDR3 spells CASSVTTGVKNIQYF. The CDR3 nucleotides read TGTGCCAGCAGCGTAACCACAGGGGTCAAAAACATTCAGTACTTC.

This clonotype has a count of ten or more. The junction shows a germline mismatch at one end, possibly a read error. J is TRBJ2-7 and V is TRBV5-1, with D perhaps given as TRBD1 or TRBD2 (5 bases each). The closer fit of TRBJ2-5 to the DNA end suggests the J call may be wrong. The CDR3 runs to 13 residues. Germline CDR1 and CDR2: SGHRS and YFSETQ. The CDR3 protein is CASSLPGAETQYF. CDR3 DNA sequence: TGTGCCAGCAGTTTACCCGGGGCAGAGACCCAGTACTTC.

This clonotype was seen only a few times. The J gene is TRBJ1-2, the V gene TRBV7-6; D might be TRBD1 (6 bases). The V gene's germline CDR1 is SGHVS and CDR2 FNYEAQ. This CDR3 contains 14 residues. V lost 1 base and J 3 bases, leaving 9 bases between the germline ends. CDR3 in DNA: TGTGCCAGCAGCTTAGGGACAGAAGACTATGGCTACACCTTC. Translation: CASSLGTEDYGYTF.

The chain carries TRBV7-2 and TRBJ2-1; D is uncertain. The CDR3 runs 13 residues. Trimming removed 4 bases from V and 9 bases from J, with 13 bases in between. Germline V gene data show CDR1 as SGHTA and CDR2 as FQGNSA. The DNA for the CDR3 is TGTGCCAGCAGCTCCAGCCGCCGTACTGAGCAGTTCTTC. Its translation is CASSSSRRTEQFF.

V and J are TRBV20-1 and TRBJ2-1; 7 bases align to TRBD1. Losses at the gene ends were 3 bases for V and 5 bases for J; bases not matched to a gene: 7. The length of the CDR3 is 14 residues. Germline V gene data show CDR1 as DFQATT and CDR2 as SNEGSKA (reference sequence). The CDR3 DNA is TGCAGTGCTAGTAGGGGACAGCGGCACAATGAGCAGTTCTTC. Its translation is CSASRGQRHNEQFF.